These 9 T cell receptor beta chains originate from one sample sequenced in a study of vaccination and CD4 T cells after COVID-19. Documented treatment: roughly 11-day PBMC culture with coronavirus spike peptide pools or control peptides (ViraFEST assay). Prior to the COVID-19 pandemic (2011-2018), the unexposed donor's CD4+ T cells were collected. No cognate antigen is known for these TCRs. CD4+ T cells that had been cultured provided DNA sequenced with the Oncomine TCR Beta short-read assay. Extraction of genomic DNA was performed on cultured CD4+ T cells. Using its own MiXCR run on the PCR reads, TCRdb lists one record per CDR3 protein. Of several thousand distinct CDR3 sequences listed, about 28% are singletons. Material for sequencing was CD4+ T cells from blood, cultured in vitro. These receptors came from a human donor in good health.

The chain has TRBV6-1 and TRBJ1-5; D might be TRBD1 (5 bases). The CDR3 consists of 16 residues. V lost 4 bases to trimming and J lost 0 bases, with 13 bases between them. Germline V gene sequence: CDR1 MNHNS, CDR2 SASEGT. The CDR3 DNA sequence: TGTGCCAGCAGTGCCCGACAGTGGGATAGCAATCAGCCCCAGCATTTT. Encoded protein: CASSARQWDSNQPQHF.

The chain employs TRBV10-3 and TRBJ1-1; weak D call: TRBD1 (5 bases). Per the germline V gene, CDR1 is ENHRY and CDR2 is SYGVKD. V was shortened by 4 bases and J by 0 bases, with 6 bases between the two germline ends. The CDR3 consists of 13 residues. CDR3 nucleotide sequence: TGTGCCATCAGTGTAGGGGTGAACACTGAAGCTTTCTTT. Translating it yields CAISVGVNTEAFF.

This clonotype was picked up a small number of times. The chain uses TRBV28 and TRBJ1-5; 7 bases map to TRBD1. J gave up 13 bases and V 1 base, and 10 bases lay outside the gene matches. Germline CDR1 and CDR2: MDHEN and SYDVKM. The CDR3 totals 14 residues. Here the CDR3 reads CASSLSDRESGQHF. The CDR3 DNA reads TGTGCCAGCAGTTTATCAGACAGGGAATCGGGGCAGCATTTT.

V and J are TRBV28 and TRBJ1-5, with D possibly matching TRBD1 (6 bases). This CDR3 has 13 amino acids. V was cut by 5 bases and J by 5 bases, with 10 bases left in between. CDR1 and CDR2 from the germline V gene are MDHEN and SYDVKM. The chain's CDR3 is CASSVGADQPQHF. The CDR3 DNA is TGTGCCAGCAGTGTGGGGGCGGATCAGCCCCAGCATTTT. Combining the CDR3 with reference TRBV28 and TRBJ1-5 gives the whole variable domain DVKVTQSSRYLVKRTGEKVFLECVQDMDHENMFWYRQDPGLGLRLIYFSYDVKMKEKGDIPEGYSVSREKKERFSLILESASTNQTSMYLCASSVGADQPQHFGDGTRLSIL.

This chain connects TRBV12-3 or TRBV12-4 to TRBJ2-1; 7 bases agree with TRBD1. The length of the CDR3 is 11 residues. V trimming: 7 bases; J trimming: 9 bases; junction bases outside the gene matches: 3. The CDR3 DNA sequence: TGTGCCAGCAAGGGGGCTAGTGAGCAGTTCTTC. Encoded protein: CASKGASEQFF.

This clonotype is deemed medium-sized. This chain joins TRBV6-2 or TRBV6-3 and TRBJ1-6; the D gene is possibly TRBD1 (5 bases). CDR3 length: 15 amino acids. V dropped 6 bases and J dropped 9 bases, with 18 bases sitting between them. Germline V gives CDR1 MNHEY, CDR2 SVGEGT. The CDR3 spells CASRSSGATGSPLHF. CDR3 nucleotide sequence: TGTGCCAGCAGATCAAGTGGGGCTACGGGTTCACCCCTCCACTTT.

In its sample, this clonotype ranks as medium-sized. The rearrangement uses TRBV27 and TRBJ1-6; D gene ambiguous. There are 14 residues in the CDR3. Between the trimmed V and J ends, which lost 4 bases and 5 bases, there was a span of 9 bases. Looked up from germline, CDR1 is MNHEY and CDR2 is SMNVEV (reference sequence). The chain's CDR3 is CASSSIGHNSPLHF. The CDR3 nucleotides are TGTGCCAGCAGTTCTATAGGGCATAATTCACCCCTCCACTTT.

This chain uses TRBV6-2 or TRBV6-3 with TRBJ2-7; TRBD1 matches at 9 bases. Germline CDR1 and CDR2: MNHEY and SVGEGT. The junction had 13 bases not matched to a gene; V was cut back by 4 bases and J by 3 bases. This CDR3 is built from 17 residues. Here the CDR3 reads CASSSGTGFRSGYEQYF. The CDR3 DNA is TGTGCCAGCAGTTCTGGGACAGGGTTTAGATCGGGCTACGAGCAGTACTTC.

There are a few counts of this clonotype. The rearrangement links TRBV19 to TRBJ1-5; D perhaps matches TRBD1 (5 bases). The germline V gene encodes CDR1 LNHDA and CDR2 SQIVND (reference sequence). The ends were cut back, 5 bases at V and 6 bases at J, with 17 bases in the middle. The CDR3 contains 15 residues. This chain's CDR3 is CASSPGTGRVQPQHF. CDR3 nucleotides: TGTGCCAGTAGTCCCGGTACTGGCAGGGTTCAGCCCCAGCATTTT.